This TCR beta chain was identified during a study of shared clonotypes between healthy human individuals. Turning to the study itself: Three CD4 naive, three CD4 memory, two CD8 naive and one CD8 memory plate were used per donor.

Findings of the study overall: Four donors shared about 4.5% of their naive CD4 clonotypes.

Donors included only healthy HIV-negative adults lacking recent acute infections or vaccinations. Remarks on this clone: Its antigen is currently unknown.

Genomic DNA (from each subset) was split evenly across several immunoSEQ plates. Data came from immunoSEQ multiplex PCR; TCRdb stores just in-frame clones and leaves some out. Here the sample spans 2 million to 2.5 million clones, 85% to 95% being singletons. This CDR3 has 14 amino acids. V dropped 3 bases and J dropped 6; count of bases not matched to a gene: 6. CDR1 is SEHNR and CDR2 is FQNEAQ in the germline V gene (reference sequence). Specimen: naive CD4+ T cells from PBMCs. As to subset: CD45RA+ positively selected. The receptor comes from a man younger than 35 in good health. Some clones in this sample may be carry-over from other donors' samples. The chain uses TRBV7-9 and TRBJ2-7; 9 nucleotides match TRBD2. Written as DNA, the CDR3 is TGTGCCAGCAGCTTGGCGGGAGGGGACCGCGAGCAGTACTTC. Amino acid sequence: CASSLAGGDREQYF.